This T cell receptor (beta chain) was retrieved from a study of cytomegalovirus exposure and HLA in healthy donors. Study-wide background: Of 300 to 500 genotyped donors, roughly 80% clustered with self-reported Caucasian donors. The study, taken as a whole, reports: CMV serostatus was the only recorded immune exposure for donors. HLA alleles showed associations with 16,951 TCR beta sequences in a later analysis, at a 0.05 false discovery rate. Most TCR sequences were seen very rarely across donors, but some public TCRs occurred in many.

The CDR3 is made up of 14 amino acids. Trimming removed 3 bases at V and 1 base at J, with 6 bases between. Germline CDR1 is SGHAT and CDR2 is FQNNGV. The study ran its PCR with 60 Vbeta and 13 Jbeta primers. Only in-frame clones appear in the TCRdb table, and some are missing; sequencing was by immunoSEQ multiplex PCR. The table includes about 160,000 clones, about 74% detected once. On this clone: Its specificity is unknown.

Sequencing was performed on PBMCs. This chain links TRBV11-2 with TRBJ1-4; D remains ambiguous. The TCR comes from a man aged 40-50 years in good health and CMV-seropositive. The DNA of the CDR3 is TGTGCCAGCAGCTTGTTCTTAACTAATGAAAAACTGTTTTTT. It translates to CASSLFLTNEKLFF.